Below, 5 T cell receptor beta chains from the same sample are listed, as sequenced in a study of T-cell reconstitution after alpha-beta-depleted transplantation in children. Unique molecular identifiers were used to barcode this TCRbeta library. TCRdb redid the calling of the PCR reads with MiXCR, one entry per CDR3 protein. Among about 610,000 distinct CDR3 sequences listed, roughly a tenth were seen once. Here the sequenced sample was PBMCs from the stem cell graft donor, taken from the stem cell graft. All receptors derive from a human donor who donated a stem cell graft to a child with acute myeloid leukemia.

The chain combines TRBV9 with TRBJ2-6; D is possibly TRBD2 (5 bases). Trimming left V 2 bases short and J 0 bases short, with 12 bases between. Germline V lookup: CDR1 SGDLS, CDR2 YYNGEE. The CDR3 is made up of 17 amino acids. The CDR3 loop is CASSVGLSGSGANVLTF. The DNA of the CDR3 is TGTGCCAGCAGCGTCGGGCTAAGCGGCTCTGGGGCCAACGTCCTGACTTTC. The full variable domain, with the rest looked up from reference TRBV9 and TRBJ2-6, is DSGVTQTPKHLITATGQRVTLRCSPRSGDLSVYWYQQSLDQGLQFLIQYYNGEERAKGNILERFSAQQFPDLHSELNLSSLELGDSALYFCASSVGLSGSGANVLTFGAGSRLTVL.

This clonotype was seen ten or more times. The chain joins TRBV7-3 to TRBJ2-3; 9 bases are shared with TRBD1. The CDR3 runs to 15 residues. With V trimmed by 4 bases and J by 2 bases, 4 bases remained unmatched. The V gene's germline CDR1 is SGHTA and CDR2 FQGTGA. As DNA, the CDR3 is TGTGCCAGCAGCTCGGACAGGGGATACACAGATACGCAGTATTTT. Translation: CASSSDRGYTDTQYF.

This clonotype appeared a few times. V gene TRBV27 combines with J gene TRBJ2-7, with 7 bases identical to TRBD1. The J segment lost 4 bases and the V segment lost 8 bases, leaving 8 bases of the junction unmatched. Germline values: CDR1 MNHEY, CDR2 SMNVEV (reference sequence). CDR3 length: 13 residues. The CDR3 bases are TGTGCCAGCCAACGACAGGGTCGGTACGAGCAGTACTTC. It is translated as CASQRQGRYEQYF.

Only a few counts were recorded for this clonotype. CDR3 sequence (DNA): TGCAGTGCTCCCCGACAGAGCTATGGCTACACCTTC. Protein: CSAPRQSYGYTF. The chain combines TRBV20-1 with TRBJ1-2, with D perhaps TRBD1 (5 bases). V was clipped by 5 bases and J by 4 bases, with 11 bases between them. Germline assignment: CDR1 DFQATT and CDR2 SNEGSKA (reference sequence). This CDR3 has 12 residues.

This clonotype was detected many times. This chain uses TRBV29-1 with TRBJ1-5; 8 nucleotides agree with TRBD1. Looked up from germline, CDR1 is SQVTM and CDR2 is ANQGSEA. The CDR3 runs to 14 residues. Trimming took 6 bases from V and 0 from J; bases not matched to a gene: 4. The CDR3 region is CSVRTGFSNQPQHF. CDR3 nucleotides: TGCAGCGTCCGGACAGGGTTTAGCAATCAGCCCCAGCATTTT.